Listed below are T cell receptor beta chains from one sample, sequenced in a study of CD4+ T cells in melanoma. TCRdb keeps only in-frame clones here, not all; method: immunoSEQ multiplex PCR. The sample has around 130,000 clones, roughly 91% seen once; the top ten hold less than 2%. Receptor source: a human donor with melanoma. CDR3s leave out the opening cysteine and the closing phenylalanine or tryptophan. The order of the fields is J gene, V gene, CDR3 protein.

j_gene: TRBJ2-3
v_gene: TRBV7-3
CDR3aa: ASSLGDSSDTQY

j_gene: TRBJ1-6
v_gene: TRBV5-1
CDR3aa: ASSLDWGTRYNSSPLH

j_gene: TRBJ2-7
v_gene: TRBV5-6
CDR3aa: ASSLGVSGWREQY

j_gene: TRBJ2-2
v_gene: TRBV29-1
CDR3aa: RVSGTTGELF

j_gene: TRBJ2-3
v_gene: TRBV7-3
CDR3aa: ASSLSQGSTDTQY

j_gene: TRBJ2-3
v_gene: TRBV9
CDR3aa: ASSVSGSTDTQY

j_gene: TRBJ1-1
v_gene: TRBV2
CDR3aa: ASQREGGHTEAF

j_gene: TRBJ1-1
v_gene: TRBV19
CDR3aa: ASSRRDRGPEAF

j_gene: TRBJ1-1
v_gene: TRBV11-2
CDR3aa: ASSLDRRREAF

j_gene: TRBJ1-2
v_gene: TRBV18
CDR3aa: ASQLTSGGRYGYT

j_gene: TRBJ2-7
v_gene: TRBV2
CDR3aa: ASTGQGGPYEQY

j_gene: TRBJ2-3
v_gene: TRBV7-3
CDR3aa: ASSLKVAGVDTQY

j_gene: TRBJ2-7
v_gene: TRBV7-9
CDR3aa: ASSLVGQLAYEQY

j_gene: TRBJ2-5
v_gene: TRBV29-1
CDR3aa: SGRQGRQETQY

j_gene: TRBJ2-2
v_gene: TRBV7-9
CDR3aa: ASSLTSGVGELF

j_gene: TRBJ1-1
v_gene: TRBV7-9
CDR3aa: ASSLGGGGYTEAF

j_gene: TRBJ2-2
v_gene: TRBV12-5
CDR3aa: ASGLEVGGELF

j_gene: TRBJ2-3
v_gene: TRBV27
CDR3aa: ASSLNPSGGRYTQY

j_gene: TRBJ1-4
v_gene: TRBV11-1
CDR3aa: ASSPSRTHEKLF

j_gene: TRBJ2-5
v_gene: TRBV2
CDR3aa: ASSEARAGTQY

j_gene: TRBJ1-1
v_gene: TRBV6-5
CDR3aa: ASRKTQNTEAF

j_gene: TRBJ1-6
v_gene: TRBV13
CDR3aa: ASSSYPGLGNSPLH